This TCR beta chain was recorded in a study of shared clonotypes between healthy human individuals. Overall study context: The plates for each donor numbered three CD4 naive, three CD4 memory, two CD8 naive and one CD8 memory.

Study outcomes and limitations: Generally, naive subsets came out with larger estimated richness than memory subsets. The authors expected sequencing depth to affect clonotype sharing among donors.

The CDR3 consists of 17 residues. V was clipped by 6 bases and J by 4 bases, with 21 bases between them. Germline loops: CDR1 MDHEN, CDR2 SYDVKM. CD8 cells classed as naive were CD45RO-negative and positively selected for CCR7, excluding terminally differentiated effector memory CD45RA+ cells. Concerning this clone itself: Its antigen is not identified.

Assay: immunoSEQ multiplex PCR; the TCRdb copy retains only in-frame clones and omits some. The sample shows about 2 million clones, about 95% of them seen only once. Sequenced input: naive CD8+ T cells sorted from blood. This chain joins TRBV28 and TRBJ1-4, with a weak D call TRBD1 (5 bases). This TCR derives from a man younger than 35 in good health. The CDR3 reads CASSSFSRGADNEKLFF. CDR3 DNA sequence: TGTGCCAGCAGCTCCTTTAGCCGGGGCGCCGATAATGAAAAACTGTTTTTT.